This T cell receptor beta chain was documented in a study of identical twins. Study findings and constraints: Part of the zero-insertion signal could reflect confounding by invariant MAIT and iNKT cells. Models underpredicted monozygotic twin sharing of out-of-frame TCR alpha.

MiXCR was run by TCRdb on the 5' RACE reads, yielding one entry per CDR3 protein. The profile shows 450,000 to 600,000 distinct CDR3 sequences, approximately 20% of them singletons. Trimming removed 5 bases from V and 0 bases from J, with 20 bases in between. The CDR3 spans 18 residues. Germline values: CDR1 SGHVS, CDR2 FQNEAQ. As for this clonotype: Its specificity is unknown.

The same sample was also used in a study of yellow fever vaccine responses in identical twins.

The sample comprised CD4+ T cells sorted from blood. The chain is built from TRBV7-8 and TRBJ2-4; no clear D. The receptor's source is a young woman in good health. Here the CDR3 DNA reads TGTGCCAGCAGCGATTCCGGGCCCCAGAAACTAGCCAAAAACATTCAGTACTTC. This codes for CASSDSGPQKLAKNIQYF.